This entry features one T cell receptor (beta chain) sequence. The TCRbeta library incorporated unique molecular identifiers. Each CDR3 protein gets one entry after TCRdb re-called the PCR reads with MiXCR. The table has roughly 350,000 distinct CDR3 sequences, approximately 10% seen once; the top ten hold 2% to 3%. This sample stems from a study of T-cell reconstitution after alpha-beta-depleted transplantation in children. The CDR3 has 15 amino acids. Trimming took 1 base from V and 3 from J, leaving 13 bases between them. This specimen was PBMCs from the stem cell graft donor, taken from the stem cell graft. The TCR sequence derives from a human donor who donated a stem cell graft to a child with acute lymphoblastic leukemia. The V gene is TRBV12-3 or TRBV12-4, the J gene TRBJ2-7; D may be TRBD1 or TRBD2 (6 bases each). CDR3 in DNA: TGTGCCAGCAGTTTAGGTCACGGGGGCCGCTACGAGCAGTACTTC. This gives the protein CASSLGHGGRYEQYF.